Each of the 30 T cell receptor beta chains below was sequenced from the same sample in a study of cytomegalovirus exposure and HLA in healthy donors. Using immunoSEQ multiplex PCR, the repertoire was profiled, and TCRdb retains in-frame clones only, with some absent. The sample carries some 210,000 clones, 87% recorded once. The sequencing sample was made of PBMCs. Receptor source: a woman aged 18-29 years in good health and CMV-seropositive.

The V and J genes are TRBV7-9 and TRBJ2-1; 12 bases are a match to TRBD2. The germline gives CDR1 SEHNR, CDR2 FQNEAQ (reference sequence). The CDR3 has 18 residues. The trim removed 5 bases at V and 4 bases at J, leaving 12 bases unmatched. CDR3 amino acids: CASSPRTSGTRIYNEQFF. The CDR3 region has the DNA TGTGCCAGCAGCCCTAGGACTAGCGGGACGAGAATATACAATGAGCAGTTCTTC.

This clone was counted only a few times. The CDR3, as DNA: TGTGCCAGTAGTCCCTGGACTAGCGGGAAATACGAGCAGTACTTC. Translation gives CASSPWTSGKYEQYF. The V call is TRBV19, the J call TRBJ2-7, with 12 nucleotides matching TRBD2. Trimming took 5 bases from V and 4 from J; bases not matched to a gene: 6. Germline V CDR1 and CDR2: LNHDA, SQIVND (reference sequence). The length of the CDR3 is 15 residues.

This chain joins TRBV5-1 and TRBJ2-5; 11 nucleotides align to TRBD2. CDR3 length: 14 residues. V lost 4 bases and J lost 2; bases outside the gene matches: 1. Germline V CDR1 and CDR2: SGHRS, YFSETQ. CDR3 coding DNA: TGCGCCAGCAGCCGACTAGCGGGGCAAGAGACCCAGTACTTC. Residues: CASSRLAGQETQYF. Variable domain in full (rest from reference TRBV5-1 and TRBJ2-5): KAGVTQTPRYLIKTRGQQVTLSCSPISGHRSVSWYQQTPGQGLQFLFEYFSETQRNKGNFPGRFSGRQFSNSRSEMNVSTLELGDSALYLCASSRLAGQETQYFGPGTRLLVL.

The V and J genes are TRBV5-4 and TRBJ1-3; D unresolved. V gave up 0 bases and J gave up 0 bases, with 7 bases separating them. The germline V gene has CDR1 SGHNT and CDR2 YYREEE (reference sequence). CDR3 length: 15 residues. The CDR3 loop is CASSLDLLSGNTIYF. CDR3 in DNA: TGTGCCAGCAGCTTGGACTTACTCTCTGGAAACACCATATATTTT.

The chain joins TRBV7-2 to TRBJ2-2; D perhaps matches TRBD2 (5 bases). Germline V CDR1 and CDR2: SGHTA, FQGNSA. V dropped 2 bases and J dropped 6 bases, with 10 bases sitting between them. This CDR3 is built from 14 residues. CDR3 in DNA: TGTGCCAGCAGCTTATGGAGGCGGGCCGGGGAGCTGTTTTTT. It encodes CASSLWRRAGELFF.

The genes are TRBV27 and TRBJ1-2; TRBD1 matches 7 bases. CDR3 size: 16 residues. CDR1 is MNHEY and CDR2 is SMNVEV in the germline V gene (reference sequence). The V and J ends lost 5 bases and 1 base, in that order; junction bases with no gene match: 10. DNA for the CDR3: TGTGCCAGCAGTCTTCTCAGGGGGTACATTAACTATGGCTACACCTTC. Protein sequence: CASSLLRGYINYGYTF.

This clone was detected only once. The genes are TRBV6-5 and TRBJ1-2; possible D gene TRBD1, 5 bases. Germline-derived CDR1 and CDR2 are MNHEY and SVGAGI. The CDR3 has 14 amino acids. V lost 2 bases and J lost 5, with 12 bases in between. The CDR3 loop reads CASSYGAAEYGYTF. The CDR3 region has the DNA TGTGCCAGCAGTTACGGGGCCGCGGAATATGGCTACACCTTC.

This clone has just one count. The chain is built from TRBV28 and TRBJ1-2, with TRBD1 matching over 9 bases. V dropped 3 bases and J dropped 6; count of bases not matched to a gene: 8. The CDR3 has 15 amino acids. Germline loops: CDR1 MDHEN, CDR2 SYDVKM. CDR3 loop: CASSFPGDRVNGYTF. The CDR3 DNA follows: TGTGCCAGCAGTTTTCCGGGGGACAGGGTAAATGGCTACACCTTC.

The gene calls are TRBV6-5 and TRBJ1-2; TRBD1 agrees at 8 bases. The CDR3 runs 12 residues. Unmatched junction bases numbered 6, after V lost 5 bases and J lost 10 bases. Per the germline V gene, CDR1 is MNHEY and CDR2 is SVGAGI. CDR3 residues: CASSTGTGAYTF. CDR3 nucleotide sequence: TGTGCCAGCAGTACAGGGACAGGCGCCTACACCTTC.

The chain has TRBV11-2 and TRBJ2-7; D gene uncertain. Germline-derived CDR1 and CDR2 are SGHAT and FQNNGV. The V end was cut by 2 bases, the J end by 3 bases, with 8 bases between. CDR3 length: 13 residues. The CDR3 sequence: CASSLIEDYEQYF. The CDR3 region has the DNA TGTGCCAGCAGCTTAATCGAGGACTACGAGCAGTACTTC.

The chain couples TRBV7-2 to TRBJ1-5; D unclear. Trimming took 6 bases from V and 2 from J, leaving 11 bases between them. The CDR3 loop spans 14 amino acids. Germline CDR1 SGHTA, CDR2 FQGNSA. The CDR3 DNA reads TGTGCCAGCAGTTATGACTGGGGCAATCAGCCCCAGCATTTT. Translating it yields CASSYDWGNQPQHF.

The V and J genes are TRBV6-6 and TRBJ2-5; 11 positions agree with TRBD1. This CDR3 is built from 15 residues. Germline V gene sequence: CDR1 MNHNY, CDR2 SVGAGI (reference sequence). V was pared by 7 bases and J by 4 bases, with 8 bases of the junction left unmatched. CDR3 nucleotides: TGTGCCAGCACTCAATGGGACAGGGGGGGAGAGACCCAGTACTTC. This encodes CASTQWDRGGETQYF.

V usage is TRBV28 and J usage is TRBJ2-4; TRBD1 matches at 8 bases. The CDR3 totals 12 residues. Germline V gene data show CDR1 as MDHEN and CDR2 as SYDVKM. The ends lost 7 bases at V and 5 bases at J; junction bases unmatched: 1. The CDR3 nucleotides are TGTGCCAGCACGACAGGGGAAAACATTCAGTACTTC. As protein: CASTTGENIQYF.

V is TRBV7-3 and J is TRBJ2-5, with D perhaps matching TRBD2 (7 bases). V shed 1 base and J shed 5 bases, with 23 bases lying between them. Germline assignment: CDR1 SGHTA and CDR2 FQGTGA. The CDR3 sequence is 18 residues long. The CDR3 DNA reads TGTGCCAGCAGCTTAAGGGGGCGGGGGACAAAGGCCTCGGAGACCCAGTACTTC. This translates into CASSLRGRGTKASETQYF. The full variable domain, rest sourced from reference TRBV7-3 and TRBJ2-5, is GAGVSQTPSNKVTEKGKYVELRCDPISGHTALYWYRQSLGQGPEFLIYFQGTGAADDSGLPNDRFFAVRPEGSVSTLKIQRTERGDSAVYLCASSLRGRGTKASETQYFGPGTRLLVL.

The rearrangement joins TRBV18 to TRBJ1-2, with D unresolved. CDR3 length equals 13 residues. The germline gives CDR1 KGHSH, CDR2 LQKENI. V was pared by 4 bases and J by 1 base, with 7 bases between. The DNA of the CDR3 is TGTGCCAGCTCACTCCAGGTTAACTATGGCTACACCTTC. Translated: CASSLQVNYGYTF.

Here the CDR3 reads CASSQLLAGGRQETQYF. The CDR3 DNA is TGCGCCAGCAGCCAGTTACTAGCGGGAGGGCGGCAAGAGACCCAGTACTTC. The chain combines TRBV4-1 with TRBJ2-5; TRBD2 aligns across 13 bases. J was trimmed by 2 bases and V by 3 bases; bases with no gene match: 6. This CDR3 is built from 17 residues. In germline, CDR1 is MGHRA, CDR2 YSYEKL.

The rearrangement links TRBV9 to TRBJ2-7; possibly TRBD1 for D (5 bases). This CDR3 contains 12 residues. V was cut by 3 bases and J by 3 bases, with 7 bases left in between. Germline CDR1 SGDLS, CDR2 YYNGEE. The CDR3 loop reads CASSGQGYEQYF. Here the CDR3 DNA reads TGTGCCAGCAGCGGCCAGGGCTACGAGCAGTACTTC.

The chain is built from TRBV5-1 and TRBJ2-1; 8 positions agree with TRBD2. CDR3 length: 15 amino acids. CDR1 and CDR2 from the germline V gene are SGHRS and YFSETQ. Losses at the gene ends were 2 bases for V and 1 base for J; bases not matched to a gene: 2. CDR3 nucleotide sequence: TGCGCCAGCAGCTTCTCTAGCGGGTCCTACAATGAGCAGTTCTTC. This sequence encodes CASSFSSGSYNEQFF.

The chain carries TRBV9 and TRBJ2-1; 8 bases are a match to TRBD2. Losses at the gene ends were 0 bases for V and 0 bases for J; bases not matched to a gene: 8. The germline V gene has CDR1 SGDLS and CDR2 YYNGEE. The CDR3 runs to 18 residues. The CDR3 sequence is CASSVGSRAGGSYNEQFF. CDR3 in DNA: TGTGCCAGCAGCGTAGGGTCTAGGGCGGGAGGCTCCTACAATGAGCAGTTCTTC. Variable domain in full (rest from reference TRBV9 and TRBJ2-1): DSGVTQTPKHLITATGQRVTLRCSPRSGDLSVYWYQQSLDQGLQFLIQYYNGEERAKGNILERFSAQQFPDLHSELNLSSLELGDSALYFCASSVGSRAGGSYNEQFFGPGTRLTVL.

The chain is built from TRBV9 and TRBJ1-2; 9 bases map to TRBD1. Germline V gene lookup returns CDR1 SGDLS and CDR2 YYNGEE. The length of the CDR3 is 15 residues. V shed 3 bases, J shed 5 bases, and the junction held 8 bases outside the gene matches. The CDR3 DNA is TGTGCCAGCAGCGCGAACAGGGGGCAGGAGTATGGCTACACCTTC. Translation: CASSANRGQEYGYTF.

The chain uses TRBV4-1 and TRBJ2-7; TRBD2 aligns across 8 bases. V shed 6 bases, J shed 2 bases, and the junction held 9 bases outside the gene matches. The germline V gene encodes CDR1 MGHRA and CDR2 YSYEKL. The CDR3 consists of 15 residues. The CDR3 region has the DNA TGCGCCAGCAGACGCCTTGGACTAGCCCCCTACGAGCAGTACTTC. Amino acid sequence: CASRRLGLAPYEQYF.

This chain joins TRBV28 and TRBJ2-3; weak D call: TRBD2 (7 bases). Trimming pared 5 bases from V and 3 bases from J, leaving 15 bases between. The germline gives CDR1 MDHEN, CDR2 SYDVKM. There are 15 residues in the CDR3. The CDR3 reads CASSPRGGYTDTQYF. The DNA for the CDR3 is TGTGCCAGCAGTCCTAGGGGGGGGTATACAGATACGCAGTATTTT.

The chain has TRBV5-1 and TRBJ2-5; TRBD1 might be the D (5 bases). The germline CDR1 and CDR2 sequences are SGHRS and YFSETQ. There are 13 residues in the CDR3. The ends were cut back, 5 bases at V and 7 bases at J, with 15 bases in the middle. CDR3 bases: TGCGCCAGCAGTTCGGACACCTCGGGGACCCAGTACTTC. Translated: CASSSDTSGTQYF.

As regards this clone: Other DNA sequences from this sample encode an identical CDR3 as well. This rearrangement joins TRBV6-6 to TRBJ2-5; 11 positions match TRBD2. Germline CDR1 is MNHNY and CDR2 is SVGAGI (reference sequence). The CDR3 consists of 14 residues. V gave up 6 bases and J gave up 4 bases; unmatched junction bases: 4. This CDR3 reads CASSPGLAGETQYF. CDR3 bases: TGTGCCAGCAGCCCTGGACTAGCGGGAGAGACCCAGTACTTC.

The chain joins TRBV9 to TRBJ2-7; D is ambiguous. Per the germline V gene, CDR1 is SGDLS and CDR2 is YYNGEE. The V end was cut by 0 bases, the J end by 5 bases, with 9 bases between. The CDR3 covers 13 residues. Written as DNA, the CDR3 is TGTGCCAGCAGCGTAGGATCTAGTAACGAGCAGTACTTC. This gives the protein CASSVGSSNEQYF.

The chain has TRBV6-5 and TRBJ2-7, with TRBD2 identical over 15 bases. Germline assignment: CDR1 MNHEY and CDR2 SVGAGI. The V gene end was trimmed by 4 bases and the J gene end by 5 bases; junction bases not matched to a gene: 6. The CDR3 sequence is 16 residues long. The chain's CDR3 is CASSSLGLAGGNEQYF. The CDR3 DNA is TGTGCCAGCAGTTCCCTGGGACTAGCGGGAGGTAACGAGCAGTACTTC.

In this sample, this clone turned up once. The rearrangement uses TRBV15 and TRBJ2-7, with 11 bases lining up with TRBD1. CDR3 size: 15 residues. CDR1 and CDR2 from the germline V gene are LNHNV and YYDKDF (reference sequence). V was pared by 5 bases and J by 5 bases, with 8 bases of the junction left unmatched. CDR3 nucleotides: TGTGCCACCAGCCGACGCCGGGACAGGGGGAACGAGCAGTACTTC. It yields the protein CATSRRRDRGNEQYF.

The count of this clone is one. This chain connects TRBV5-1 to TRBJ1-1; D unresolved. This CDR3 is built from 14 residues. Germline CDR1 reads SGHRS; CDR2 reads YFSETQ. Trimming left V 5 bases short and J 5 bases short, with 16 bases between. Here the CDR3 reads CASSPGSTGTEAFF. CDR3 in DNA: TGCGCCAGCAGTCCAGGATCAACGGGAACTGAAGCTTTCTTT.

This rearrangement joins TRBV27 to TRBJ1-1, with D maybe TRBD1 (5 bases). V was shortened by 4 bases and J by 2 bases, with 8 bases between the two germline ends. The CDR3 has 13 amino acids. Germline assignment: CDR1 MNHEY and CDR2 SMNVEV (reference sequence). The CDR3 region has the DNA TGTGCCAGCAGTTGGGACTCAAACACTGAAGCTTTCTTT. It specifies CASSWDSNTEAFF.

The rearrangement links TRBV6-6 to TRBJ1-1; D is unclear. The CDR3 is 14 residues long. Germline loops: CDR1 MNHNY, CDR2 SVGAGI (reference sequence). With 0 bases removed from V and 1 base from J, the gap between germline ends came to 6 bases. The CDR3 nucleotides are TGTGCCAGCAGTTACTCGTACGGGAACACTGAAGCTTTCTTT. Its protein product is CASSYSYGNTEAFF.